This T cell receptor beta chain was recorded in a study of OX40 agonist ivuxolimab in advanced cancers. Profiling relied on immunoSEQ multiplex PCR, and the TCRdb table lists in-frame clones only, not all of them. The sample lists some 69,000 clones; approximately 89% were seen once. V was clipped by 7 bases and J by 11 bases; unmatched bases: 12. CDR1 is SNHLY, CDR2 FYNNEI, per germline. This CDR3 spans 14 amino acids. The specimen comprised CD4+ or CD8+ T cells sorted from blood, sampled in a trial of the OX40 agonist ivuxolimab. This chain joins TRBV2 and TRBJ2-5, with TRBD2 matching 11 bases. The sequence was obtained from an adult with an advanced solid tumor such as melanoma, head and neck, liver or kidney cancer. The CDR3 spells CASIQSSGRAKQYF. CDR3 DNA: TGTGCCAGCATTCAGAGTAGCGGGAGGGCCAAGCAGTACTTC.